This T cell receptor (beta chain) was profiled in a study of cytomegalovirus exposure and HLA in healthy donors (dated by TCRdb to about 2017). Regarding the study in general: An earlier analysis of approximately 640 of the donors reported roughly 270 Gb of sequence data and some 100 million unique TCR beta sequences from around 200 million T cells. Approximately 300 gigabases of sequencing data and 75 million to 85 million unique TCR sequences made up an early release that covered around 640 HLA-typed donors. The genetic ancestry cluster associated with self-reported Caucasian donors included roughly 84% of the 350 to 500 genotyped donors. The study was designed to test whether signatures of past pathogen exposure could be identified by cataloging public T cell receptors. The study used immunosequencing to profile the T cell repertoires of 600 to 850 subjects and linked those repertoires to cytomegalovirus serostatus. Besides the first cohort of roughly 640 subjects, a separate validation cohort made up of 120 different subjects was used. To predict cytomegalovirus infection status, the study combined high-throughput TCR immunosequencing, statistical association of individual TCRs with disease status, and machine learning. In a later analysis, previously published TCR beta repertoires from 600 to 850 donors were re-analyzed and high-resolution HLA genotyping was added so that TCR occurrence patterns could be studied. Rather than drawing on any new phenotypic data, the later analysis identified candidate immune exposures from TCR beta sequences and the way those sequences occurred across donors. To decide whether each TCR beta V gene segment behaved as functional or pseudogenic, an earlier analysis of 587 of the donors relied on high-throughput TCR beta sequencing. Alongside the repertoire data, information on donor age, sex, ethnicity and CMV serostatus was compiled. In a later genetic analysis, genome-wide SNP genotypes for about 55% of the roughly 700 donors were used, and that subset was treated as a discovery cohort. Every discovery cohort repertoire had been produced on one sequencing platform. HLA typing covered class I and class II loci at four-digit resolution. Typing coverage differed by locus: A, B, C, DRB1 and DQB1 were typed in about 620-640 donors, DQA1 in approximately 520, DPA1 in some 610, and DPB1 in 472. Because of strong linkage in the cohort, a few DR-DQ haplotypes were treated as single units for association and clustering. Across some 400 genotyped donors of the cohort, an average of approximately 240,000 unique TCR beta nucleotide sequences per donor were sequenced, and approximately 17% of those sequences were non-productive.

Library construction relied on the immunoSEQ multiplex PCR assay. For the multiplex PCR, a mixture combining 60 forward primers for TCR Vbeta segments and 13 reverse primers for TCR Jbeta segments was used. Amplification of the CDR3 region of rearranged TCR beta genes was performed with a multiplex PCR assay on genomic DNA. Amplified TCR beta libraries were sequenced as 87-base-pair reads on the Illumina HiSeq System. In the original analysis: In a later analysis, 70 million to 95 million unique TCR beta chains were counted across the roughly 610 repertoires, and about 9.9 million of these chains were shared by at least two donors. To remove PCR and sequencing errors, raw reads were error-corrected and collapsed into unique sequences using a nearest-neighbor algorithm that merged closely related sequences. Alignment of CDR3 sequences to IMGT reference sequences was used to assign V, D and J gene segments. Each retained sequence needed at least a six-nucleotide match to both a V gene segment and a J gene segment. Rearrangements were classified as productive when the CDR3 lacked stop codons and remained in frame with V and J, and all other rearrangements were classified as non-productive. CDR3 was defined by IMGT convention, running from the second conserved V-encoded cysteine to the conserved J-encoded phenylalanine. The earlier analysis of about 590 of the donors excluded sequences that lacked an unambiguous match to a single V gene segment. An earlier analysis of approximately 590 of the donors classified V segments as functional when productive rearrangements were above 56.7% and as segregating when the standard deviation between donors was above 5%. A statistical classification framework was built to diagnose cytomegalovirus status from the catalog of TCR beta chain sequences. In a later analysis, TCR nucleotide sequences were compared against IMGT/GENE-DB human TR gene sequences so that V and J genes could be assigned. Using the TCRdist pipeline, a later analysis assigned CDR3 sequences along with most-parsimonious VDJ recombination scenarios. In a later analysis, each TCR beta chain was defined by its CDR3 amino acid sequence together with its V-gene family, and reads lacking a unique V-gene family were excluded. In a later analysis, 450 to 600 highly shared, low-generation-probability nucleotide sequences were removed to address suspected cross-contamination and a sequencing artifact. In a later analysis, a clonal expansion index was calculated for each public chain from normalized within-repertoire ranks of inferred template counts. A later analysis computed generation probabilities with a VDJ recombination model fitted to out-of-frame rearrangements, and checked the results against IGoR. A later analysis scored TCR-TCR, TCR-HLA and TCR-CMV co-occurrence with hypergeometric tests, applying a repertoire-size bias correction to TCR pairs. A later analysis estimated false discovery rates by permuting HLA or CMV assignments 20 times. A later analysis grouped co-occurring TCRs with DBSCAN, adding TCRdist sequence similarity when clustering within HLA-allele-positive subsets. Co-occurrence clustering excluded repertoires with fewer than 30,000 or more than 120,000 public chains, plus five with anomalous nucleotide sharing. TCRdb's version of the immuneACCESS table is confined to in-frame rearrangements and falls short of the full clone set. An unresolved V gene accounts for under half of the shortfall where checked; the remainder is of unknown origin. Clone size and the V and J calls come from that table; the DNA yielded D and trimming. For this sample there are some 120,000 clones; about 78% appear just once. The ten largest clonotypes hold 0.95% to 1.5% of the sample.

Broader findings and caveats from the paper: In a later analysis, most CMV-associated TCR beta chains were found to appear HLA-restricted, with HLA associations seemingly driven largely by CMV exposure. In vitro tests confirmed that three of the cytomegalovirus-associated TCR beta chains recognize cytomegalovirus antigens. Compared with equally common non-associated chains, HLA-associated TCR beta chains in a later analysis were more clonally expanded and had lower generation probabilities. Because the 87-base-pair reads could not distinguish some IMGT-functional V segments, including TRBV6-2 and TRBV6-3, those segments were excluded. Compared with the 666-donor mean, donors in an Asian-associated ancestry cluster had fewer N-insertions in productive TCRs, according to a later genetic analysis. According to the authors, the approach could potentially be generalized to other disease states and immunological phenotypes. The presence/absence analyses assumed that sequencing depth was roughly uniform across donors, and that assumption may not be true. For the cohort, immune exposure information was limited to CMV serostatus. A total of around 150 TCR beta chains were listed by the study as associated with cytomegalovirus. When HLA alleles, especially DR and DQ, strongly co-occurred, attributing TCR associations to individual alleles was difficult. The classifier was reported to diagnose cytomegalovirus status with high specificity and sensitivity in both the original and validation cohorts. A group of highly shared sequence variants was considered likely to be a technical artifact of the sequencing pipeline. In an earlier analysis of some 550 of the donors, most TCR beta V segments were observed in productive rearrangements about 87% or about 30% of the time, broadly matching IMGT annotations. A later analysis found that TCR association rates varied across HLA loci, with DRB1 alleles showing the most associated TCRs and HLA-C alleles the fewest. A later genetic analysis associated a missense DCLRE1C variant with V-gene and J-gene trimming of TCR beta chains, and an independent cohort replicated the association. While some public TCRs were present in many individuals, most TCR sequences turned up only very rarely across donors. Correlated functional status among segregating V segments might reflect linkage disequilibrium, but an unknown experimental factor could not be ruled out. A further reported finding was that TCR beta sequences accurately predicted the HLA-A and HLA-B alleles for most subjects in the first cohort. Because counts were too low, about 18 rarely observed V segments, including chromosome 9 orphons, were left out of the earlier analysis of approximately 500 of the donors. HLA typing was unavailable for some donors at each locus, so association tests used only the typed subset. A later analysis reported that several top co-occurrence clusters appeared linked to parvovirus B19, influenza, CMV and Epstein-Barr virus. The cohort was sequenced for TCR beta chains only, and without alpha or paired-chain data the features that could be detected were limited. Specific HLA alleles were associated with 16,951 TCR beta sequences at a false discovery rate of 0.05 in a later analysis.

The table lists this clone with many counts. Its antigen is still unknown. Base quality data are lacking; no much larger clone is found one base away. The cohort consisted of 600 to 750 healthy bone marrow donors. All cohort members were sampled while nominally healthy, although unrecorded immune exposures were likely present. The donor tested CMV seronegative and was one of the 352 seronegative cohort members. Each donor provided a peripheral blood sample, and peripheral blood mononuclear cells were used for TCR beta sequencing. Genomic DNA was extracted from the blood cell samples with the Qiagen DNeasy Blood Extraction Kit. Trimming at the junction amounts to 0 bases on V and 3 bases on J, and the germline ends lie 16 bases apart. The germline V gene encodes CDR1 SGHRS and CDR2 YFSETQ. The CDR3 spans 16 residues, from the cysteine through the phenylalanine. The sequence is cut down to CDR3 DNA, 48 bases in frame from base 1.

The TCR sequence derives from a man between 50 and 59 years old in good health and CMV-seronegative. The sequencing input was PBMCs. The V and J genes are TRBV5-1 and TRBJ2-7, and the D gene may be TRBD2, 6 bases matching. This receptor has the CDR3 CASSLGGGASFYEQYF. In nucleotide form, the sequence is TGCGCCAGCAGCTTGGGGGGAGGAGCCAGCTTCTACGAGCAGTACTTC.